This T cell receptor (beta chain) was obtained from a study of identical twins. General observations from the study: Twin-shared out-of-frame alpha sequences showed excess low generation probability. Memory repertoires lacked the insertion deficit that abundant cord blood beta clonotypes showed.

J was trimmed by 2 bases and V by 4 bases; bases with no gene match: 13. There are 18 residues in the CDR3. Germline V CDR1 and CDR2: LGHNA, YNFKEQ. A single record per CDR3 protein comes from TCRdb applying MiXCR to the 5' RACE reads. The sample shows 200,000 to 250,000 distinct CDR3 sequences, over 9.5% of them seen only once. This clonotype was seen repeatedly, ten times or more. Its specificity is unknown. V gene TRBV4-2 combines with J gene TRBJ2-3, with TRBD1 matching 9 bases. The specimen was memory T cells sorted from blood. The receptor was derived from a man in his forties or fifties in good health. The CDR3 here is CASSLASTGGQPTDTQYF. The CDR3 coding sequence is TGTGCCAGCAGCCTAGCTAGTACAGGGGGCCAGCCCACAGATACGCAGTATTTT.